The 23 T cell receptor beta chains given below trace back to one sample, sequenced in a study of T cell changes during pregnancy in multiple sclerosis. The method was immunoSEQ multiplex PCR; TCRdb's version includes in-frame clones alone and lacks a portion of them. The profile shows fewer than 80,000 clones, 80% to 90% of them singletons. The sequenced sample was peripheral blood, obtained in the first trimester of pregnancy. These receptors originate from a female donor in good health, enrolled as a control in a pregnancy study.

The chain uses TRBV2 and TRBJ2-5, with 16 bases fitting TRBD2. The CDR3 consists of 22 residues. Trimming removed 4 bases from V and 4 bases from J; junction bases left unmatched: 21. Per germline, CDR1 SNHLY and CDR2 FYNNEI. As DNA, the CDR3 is TGTGCCAGCAGTGTCTCGGGAACCAGGGGACTAGCGGGGGGGTGGCCAGGAGAGACCCAGTACTTC. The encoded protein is CASSVSGTRGLAGGWPGETQYF.

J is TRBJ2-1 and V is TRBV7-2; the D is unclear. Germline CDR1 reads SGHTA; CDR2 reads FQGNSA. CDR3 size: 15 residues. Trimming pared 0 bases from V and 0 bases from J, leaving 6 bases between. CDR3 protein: CASSLAVSSYNEQFF. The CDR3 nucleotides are TGTGCCAGCAGCTTAGCCGTTAGCTCCTACAATGAGCAGTTCTTC.

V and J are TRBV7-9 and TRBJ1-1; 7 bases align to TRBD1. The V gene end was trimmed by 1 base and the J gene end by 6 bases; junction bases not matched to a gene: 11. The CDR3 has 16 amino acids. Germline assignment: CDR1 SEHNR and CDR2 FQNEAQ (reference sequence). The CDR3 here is CASSLGQGLVVAEAFF. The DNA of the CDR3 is TGTGCCAGCAGCTTAGGACAGGGTTTAGTTGTCGCTGAAGCTTTCTTT.

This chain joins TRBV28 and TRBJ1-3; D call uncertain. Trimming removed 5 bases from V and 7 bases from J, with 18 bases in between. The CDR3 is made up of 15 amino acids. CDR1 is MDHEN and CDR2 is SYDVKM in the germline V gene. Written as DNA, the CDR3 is TGTGCCAGCAGTCCCCAGAGCCCTCTAGGTAACACCATATATTTT. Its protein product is CASSPQSPLGNTIYF. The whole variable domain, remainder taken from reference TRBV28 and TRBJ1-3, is DVKVTQSSRYLVKRTGEKVFLECVQDMDHENMFWYRQDPGLGLRLIYFSYDVKMKEKGDIPEGYSVSREKKERFSLILESASTNQTSMYLCASSPQSPLGNTIYFGEGSWLTVV.

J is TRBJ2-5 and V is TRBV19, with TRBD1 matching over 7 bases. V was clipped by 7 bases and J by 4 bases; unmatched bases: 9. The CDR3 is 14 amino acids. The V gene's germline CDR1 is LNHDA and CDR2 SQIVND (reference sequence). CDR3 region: CASTPTGNRETQYF. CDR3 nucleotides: TGTGCCAGTACCCCGACAGGGAATAGAGAGACCCAGTACTTC. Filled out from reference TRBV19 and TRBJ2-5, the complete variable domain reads DGGITQSPKYLFRKEGQNVTLSCEQNLNHDAMYWYRQDPGQGLRLIYYSQIVNDFQKGDIAEGYSVSREKKESFPLTVTSAQKNPTAFYLCASTPTGNRETQYFGPGTRLLVL.

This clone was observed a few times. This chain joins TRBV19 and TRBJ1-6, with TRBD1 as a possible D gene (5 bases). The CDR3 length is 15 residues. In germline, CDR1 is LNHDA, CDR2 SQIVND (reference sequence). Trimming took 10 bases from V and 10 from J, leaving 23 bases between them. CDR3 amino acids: CATKYGRVLLSPLHF. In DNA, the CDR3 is TGTGCCACAAAATATGGCAGGGTACTTCTATCACCCCTCCACTTT.

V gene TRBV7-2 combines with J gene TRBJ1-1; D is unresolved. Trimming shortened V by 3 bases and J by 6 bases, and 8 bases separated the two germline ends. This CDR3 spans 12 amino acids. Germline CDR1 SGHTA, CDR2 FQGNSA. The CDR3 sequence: CASSFAQPEAFF. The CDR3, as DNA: TGTGCCAGCAGCTTTGCACAGCCTGAAGCTTTCTTT.

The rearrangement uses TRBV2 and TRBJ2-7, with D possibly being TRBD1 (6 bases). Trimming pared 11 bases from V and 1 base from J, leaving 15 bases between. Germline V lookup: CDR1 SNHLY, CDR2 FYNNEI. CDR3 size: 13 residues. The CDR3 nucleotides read TGTGCCGGAAACAAACAGGGATCCTACGAGCAGTACTTC. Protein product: CAGNKQGSYEQYF.

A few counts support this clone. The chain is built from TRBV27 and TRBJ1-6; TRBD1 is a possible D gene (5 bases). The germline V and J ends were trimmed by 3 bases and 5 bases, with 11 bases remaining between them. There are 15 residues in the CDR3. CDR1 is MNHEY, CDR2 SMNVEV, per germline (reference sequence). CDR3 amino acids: CASSFFSQDNSPLHF. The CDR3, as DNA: TGTGCCAGCAGTTTCTTCTCACAGGATAATTCACCCCTCCACTTT.

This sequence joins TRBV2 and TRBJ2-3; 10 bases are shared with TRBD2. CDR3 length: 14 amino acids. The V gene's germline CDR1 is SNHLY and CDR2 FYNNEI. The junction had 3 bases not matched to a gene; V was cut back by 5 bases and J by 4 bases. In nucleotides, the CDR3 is TGTGCCAGCAGTTTCCTAGCGGGAGCAGATACGCAGTATTTT. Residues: CASSFLAGADTQYF.

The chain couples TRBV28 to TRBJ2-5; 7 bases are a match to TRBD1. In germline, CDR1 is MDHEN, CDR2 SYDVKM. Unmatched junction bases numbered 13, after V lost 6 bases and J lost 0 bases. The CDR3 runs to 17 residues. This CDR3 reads CASSSELYRGYQETQYF. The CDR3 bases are TGTGCCAGCAGCTCCGAACTCTACAGGGGATACCAAGAGACCCAGTACTTC.

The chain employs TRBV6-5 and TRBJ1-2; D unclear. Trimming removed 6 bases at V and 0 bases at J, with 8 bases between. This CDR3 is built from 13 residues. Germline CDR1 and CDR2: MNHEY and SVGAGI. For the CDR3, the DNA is TGTGCCAGCAGACTGGGAGCTAACTATGGCTACACCTTC. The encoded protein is CASRLGANYGYTF.

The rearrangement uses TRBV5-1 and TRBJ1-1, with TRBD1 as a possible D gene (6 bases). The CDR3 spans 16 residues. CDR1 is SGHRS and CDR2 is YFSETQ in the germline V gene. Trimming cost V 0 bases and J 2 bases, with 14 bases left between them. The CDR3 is CASSLVDRPRNTEAFF. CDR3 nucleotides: TGCGCCAGCAGCTTGGTCGACAGGCCCCGTAACACTGAAGCTTTCTTT.

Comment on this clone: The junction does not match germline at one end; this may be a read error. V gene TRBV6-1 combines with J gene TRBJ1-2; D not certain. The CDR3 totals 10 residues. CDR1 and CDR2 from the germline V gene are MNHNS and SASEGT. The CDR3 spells CASSEFTCYF. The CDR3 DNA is TGTGCCAGCAGTGAATTTACGTGCTATTTC.

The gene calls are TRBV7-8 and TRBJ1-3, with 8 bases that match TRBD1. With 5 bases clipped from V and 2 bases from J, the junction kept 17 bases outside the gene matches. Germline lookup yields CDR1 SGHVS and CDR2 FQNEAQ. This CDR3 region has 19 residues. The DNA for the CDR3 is TGTGCCAGCAGCCCGGACAGGGCCGGTCTGGGTTATACTGGAAACACCATATATTTT. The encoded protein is CASSPDRAGLGYTGNTIYF.

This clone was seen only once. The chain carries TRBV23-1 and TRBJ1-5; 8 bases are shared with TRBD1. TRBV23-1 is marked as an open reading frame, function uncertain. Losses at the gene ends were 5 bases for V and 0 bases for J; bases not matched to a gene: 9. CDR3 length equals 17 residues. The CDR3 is CASSGTGPPYSNQPQHF. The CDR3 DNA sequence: TGCGCCAGCAGTGGGACAGGCCCGCCATATAGCAATCAGCCCCAGCATTTT.

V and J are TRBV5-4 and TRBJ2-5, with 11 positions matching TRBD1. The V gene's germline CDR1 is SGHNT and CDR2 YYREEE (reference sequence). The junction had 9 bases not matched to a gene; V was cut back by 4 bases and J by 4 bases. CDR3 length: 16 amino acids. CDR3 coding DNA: TGTGCCAGCAGCGCGAGTTTGGACAGGGGGCCAGAGACCCAGTACTTC. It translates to CASSASLDRGPETQYF.

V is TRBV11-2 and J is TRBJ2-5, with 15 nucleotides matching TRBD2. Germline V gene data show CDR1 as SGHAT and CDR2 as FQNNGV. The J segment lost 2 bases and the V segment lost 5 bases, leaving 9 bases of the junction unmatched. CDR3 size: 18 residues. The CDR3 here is CASSPQRTSGGAQETQYF. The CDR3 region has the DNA TGTGCCAGCAGCCCTCAAAGGACTAGCGGGGGGGCGCAAGAGACCCAGTACTTC.

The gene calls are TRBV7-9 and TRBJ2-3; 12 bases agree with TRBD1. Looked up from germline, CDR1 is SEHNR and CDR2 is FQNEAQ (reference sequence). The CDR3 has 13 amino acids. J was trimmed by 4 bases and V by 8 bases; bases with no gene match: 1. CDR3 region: CASRDRGPDTQYF. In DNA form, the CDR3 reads TGTGCCAGCCGGGACAGGGGGCCAGATACGCAGTATTTT.

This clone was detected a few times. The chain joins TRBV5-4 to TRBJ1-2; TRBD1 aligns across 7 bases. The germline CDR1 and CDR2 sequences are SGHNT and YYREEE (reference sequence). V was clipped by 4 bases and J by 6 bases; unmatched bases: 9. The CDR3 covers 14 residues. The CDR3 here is CASSTRTGFNGYTF. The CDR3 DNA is TGTGCCAGCAGCACGCGGACAGGTTTTAATGGCTACACCTTC.

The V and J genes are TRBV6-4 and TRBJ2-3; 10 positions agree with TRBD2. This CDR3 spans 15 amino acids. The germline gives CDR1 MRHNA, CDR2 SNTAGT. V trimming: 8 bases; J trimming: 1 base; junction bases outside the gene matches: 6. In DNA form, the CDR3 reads TGTGCCAGCTCACAAACTAGCGGGGGCACAGATACGCAGTATTTT. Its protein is CASSQTSGGTDTQYF.

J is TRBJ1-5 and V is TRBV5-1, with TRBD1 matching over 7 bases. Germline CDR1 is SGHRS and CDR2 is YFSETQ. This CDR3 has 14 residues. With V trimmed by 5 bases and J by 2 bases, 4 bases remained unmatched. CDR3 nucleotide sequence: TGCGCCAGCAGGCCAACAGGGGGCAATCAGCCCCAGCATTTT. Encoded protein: CASRPTGGNQPQHF. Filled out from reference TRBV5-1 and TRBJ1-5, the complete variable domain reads KAGVTQTPRYLIKTRGQQVTLSCSPISGHRSVSWYQQTPGQGLQFLFEYFSETQRNKGNFPGRFSGRQFSNSRSEMNVSTLELGDSALYLCASRPTGGNQPQHFGDGTRLSIL.

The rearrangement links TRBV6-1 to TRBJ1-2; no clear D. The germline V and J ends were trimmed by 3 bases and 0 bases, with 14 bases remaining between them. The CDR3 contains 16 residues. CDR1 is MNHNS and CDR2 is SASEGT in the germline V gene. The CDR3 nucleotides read TGTGCCAGCAGTGAGAGGGTCTCTGTGGCTAACTATGGCTACACCTTC. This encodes CASSERVSVANYGYTF.